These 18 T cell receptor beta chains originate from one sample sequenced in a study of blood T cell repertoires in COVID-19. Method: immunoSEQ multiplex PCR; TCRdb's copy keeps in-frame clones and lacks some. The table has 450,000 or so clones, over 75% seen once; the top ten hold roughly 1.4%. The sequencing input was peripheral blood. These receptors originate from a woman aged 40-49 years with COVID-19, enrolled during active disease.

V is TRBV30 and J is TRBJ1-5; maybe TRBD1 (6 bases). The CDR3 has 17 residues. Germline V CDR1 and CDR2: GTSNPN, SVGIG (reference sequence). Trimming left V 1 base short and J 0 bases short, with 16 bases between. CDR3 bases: TGTGCCTGGAGTGCGTCCACAGGGTTCTATAGCAATCAGCCCCAGCATTTT. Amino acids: CAWSASTGFYSNQPQHF.

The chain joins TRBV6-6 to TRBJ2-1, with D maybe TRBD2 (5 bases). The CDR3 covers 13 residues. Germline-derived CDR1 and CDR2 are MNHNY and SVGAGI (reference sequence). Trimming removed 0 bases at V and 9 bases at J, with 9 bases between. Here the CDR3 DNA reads TGTGCCAGCAGTTACTCAACTAGAGCTGAGCAGTTCTTC. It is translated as CASSYSTRAEQFF.

For the CDR3, the DNA is TGTGCCAGCCTCGGACAGGTGGGTTCGGCTGGAAACACCATATATTTT. Its translation: CASLGQVGSAGNTIYF. The chain is built from TRBV19 and TRBJ1-3; 7 bases align to TRBD1. CDR3 length equals 16 residues. With V trimmed by 9 bases and J by 2 bases, 13 bases remained unmatched. Per the germline V gene, CDR1 is LNHDA and CDR2 is SQIVND (reference sequence).

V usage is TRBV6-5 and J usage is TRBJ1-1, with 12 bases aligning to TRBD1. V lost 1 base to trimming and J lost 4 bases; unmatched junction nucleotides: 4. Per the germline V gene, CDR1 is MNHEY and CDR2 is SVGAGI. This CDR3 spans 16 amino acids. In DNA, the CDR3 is TGTGCCAGCAGTTACTTACCGGGACAGGGGGCCACTGAAGCTTTCTTT. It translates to CASSYLPGQGATEAFF.

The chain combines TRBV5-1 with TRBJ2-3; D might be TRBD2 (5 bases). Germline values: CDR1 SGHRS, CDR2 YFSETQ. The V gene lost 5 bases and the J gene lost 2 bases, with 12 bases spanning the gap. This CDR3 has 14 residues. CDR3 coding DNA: TGCGCCAGCAGAACTAGGGAAATCACAGATACGCAGTATTTT. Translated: CASRTREITDTQYF.

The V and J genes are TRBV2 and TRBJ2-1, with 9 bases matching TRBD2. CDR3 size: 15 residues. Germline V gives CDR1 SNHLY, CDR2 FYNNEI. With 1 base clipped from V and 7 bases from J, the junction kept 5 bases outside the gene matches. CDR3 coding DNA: TGTGCCAGCAGTGAAGATAGCGGGAGTTGGAATGAGCAGTTCTTC. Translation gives CASSEDSGSWNEQFF.

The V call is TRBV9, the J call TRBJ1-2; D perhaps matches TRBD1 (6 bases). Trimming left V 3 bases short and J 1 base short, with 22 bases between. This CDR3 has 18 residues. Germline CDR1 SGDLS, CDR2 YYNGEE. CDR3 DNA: TGTGCCAGCAGCGGCGGACAGACAAGATCCCGCCTTAACTATGGCTACACCTTC. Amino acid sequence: CASSGGQTRSRLNYGYTF.

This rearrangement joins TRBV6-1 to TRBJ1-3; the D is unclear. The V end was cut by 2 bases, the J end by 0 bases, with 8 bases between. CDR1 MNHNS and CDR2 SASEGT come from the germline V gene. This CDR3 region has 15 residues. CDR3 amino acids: CASSETEYSGNTIYF. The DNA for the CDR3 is TGTGCCAGCAGTGAAACAGAATACTCTGGAAACACCATATATTTT.

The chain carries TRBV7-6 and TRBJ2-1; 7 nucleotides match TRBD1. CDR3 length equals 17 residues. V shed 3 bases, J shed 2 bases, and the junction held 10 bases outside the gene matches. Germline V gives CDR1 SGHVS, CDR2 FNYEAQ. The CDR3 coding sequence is TGTGCCAGCAGCTTTAACAGGGGAAAAGGCCCCTACAATGAGCAGTTCTTC. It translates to CASSFNRGKGPYNEQFF.

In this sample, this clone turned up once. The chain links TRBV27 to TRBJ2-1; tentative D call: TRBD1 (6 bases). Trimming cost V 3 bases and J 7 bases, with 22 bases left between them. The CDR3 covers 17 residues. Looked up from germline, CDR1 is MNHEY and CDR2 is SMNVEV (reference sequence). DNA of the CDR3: TGTGCCAGCAGTTTCATCAGGGGACGCCTAGGCGGGAATGAGCAGTTCTTC. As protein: CASSFIRGRLGGNEQFF.

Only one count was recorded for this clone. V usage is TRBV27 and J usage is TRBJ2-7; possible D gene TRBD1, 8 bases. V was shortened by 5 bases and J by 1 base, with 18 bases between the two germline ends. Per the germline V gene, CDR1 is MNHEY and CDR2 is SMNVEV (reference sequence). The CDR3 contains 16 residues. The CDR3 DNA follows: TGTGCCAGCAGTAACCTCGGACAGGGACTATCCTACGAGCAGTACTTC. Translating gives CASSNLGQGLSYEQYF.

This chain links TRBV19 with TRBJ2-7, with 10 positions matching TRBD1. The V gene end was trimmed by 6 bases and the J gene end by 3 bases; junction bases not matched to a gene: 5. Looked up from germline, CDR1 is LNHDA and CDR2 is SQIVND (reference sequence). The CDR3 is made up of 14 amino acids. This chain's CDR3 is CASRTRDRGYEQYF. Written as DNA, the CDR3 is TGTGCCAGTAGGACGCGGGACAGGGGCTACGAGCAGTACTTC.

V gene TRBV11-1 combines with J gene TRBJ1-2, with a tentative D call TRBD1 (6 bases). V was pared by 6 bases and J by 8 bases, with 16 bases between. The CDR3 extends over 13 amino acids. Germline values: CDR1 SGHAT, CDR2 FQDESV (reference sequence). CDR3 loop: CASRPNRVGGYTF. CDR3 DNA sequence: TGTGCCAGCAGGCCAAACAGGGTTGGCGGCTACACCTTC. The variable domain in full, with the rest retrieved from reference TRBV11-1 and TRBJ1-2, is EAEVAQSPRYKITEKSQAVAFWCDPISGHATLYWYRQILGQGPELLVQFQDESVVDDSQLPKDRFSAERLKGVDSTLKIQPAELGDSAMYLCASRPNRVGGYTFGSGTRLTVV.

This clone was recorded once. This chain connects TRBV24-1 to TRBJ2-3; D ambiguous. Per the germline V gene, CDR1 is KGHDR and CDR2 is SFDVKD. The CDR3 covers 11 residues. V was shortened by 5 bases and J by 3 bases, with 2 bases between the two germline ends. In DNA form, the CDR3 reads TGTGCCACCAGTGCTACAGATACGCAGTATTTT. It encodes CATSATDTQYF.

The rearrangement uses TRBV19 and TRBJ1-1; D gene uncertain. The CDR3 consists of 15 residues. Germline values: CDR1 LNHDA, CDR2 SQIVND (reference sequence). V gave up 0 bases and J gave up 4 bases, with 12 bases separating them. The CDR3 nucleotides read TGTGCCAGTAGTATAGATCGGGGTGTAGGCACTGAAGCTTTCTTT. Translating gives CASSIDRGVGTEAFF. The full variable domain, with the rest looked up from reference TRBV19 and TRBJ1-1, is DGGITQSPKYLFRKEGQNVTLSCEQNLNHDAMYWYRQDPGQGLRLIYYSQIVNDFQKGDIAEGYSVSREKKESFPLTVTSAQKNPTAFYLCASSIDRGVGTEAFFGQGTRLTVV.

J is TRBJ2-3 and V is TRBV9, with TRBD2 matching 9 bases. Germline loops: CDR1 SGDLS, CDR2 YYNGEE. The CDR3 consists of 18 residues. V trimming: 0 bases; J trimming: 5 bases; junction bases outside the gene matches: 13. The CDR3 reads CASSVDSGGPSVGDTQYF. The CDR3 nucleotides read TGTGCCAGCAGCGTAGATAGCGGGGGACCTAGCGTGGGAGATACGCAGTATTTT.

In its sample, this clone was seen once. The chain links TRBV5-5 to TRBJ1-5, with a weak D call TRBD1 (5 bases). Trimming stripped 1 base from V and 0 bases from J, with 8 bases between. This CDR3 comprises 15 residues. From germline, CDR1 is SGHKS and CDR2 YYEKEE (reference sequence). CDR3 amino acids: CASSLWGVSNQPQHF. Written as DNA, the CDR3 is TGTGCCAGCAGCTTGTGGGGGGTTAGCAATCAGCCCCAGCATTTT.

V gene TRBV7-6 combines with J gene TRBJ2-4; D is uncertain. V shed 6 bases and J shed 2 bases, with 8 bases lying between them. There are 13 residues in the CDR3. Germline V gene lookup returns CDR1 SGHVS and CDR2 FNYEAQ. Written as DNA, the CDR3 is TGTGCCAGCAGTTTGAGTTCCAAAAACATTCAGTACTTC. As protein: CASSLSSKNIQYF.